Included here is one T cell receptor beta chain sequence, with context. The data were obtained in a study of blood T cell repertoires in COVID-19. Looking at the study overall: The study drew acute and convalescent COVID-19 samples from the United States, Italy and Spain. The analysed material was cDNA or gDNA that came from T cells, B-cell-depleted T cells, or PBMCs.

In the source study's methods: It was from reference gene primer amplification that nucleated cell counts were estimated. The data were produced by immunoSEQ multiplex PCR, yet TCRdb's version contains in-frame clones alone and is incomplete. V, J and clone size reflect that table, while D and trimming were determined from the DNA. The sample lists nearly 80,000 clones, more than 70% occurring once. Trimming left V 6 bases short and J 2 bases short, with 17 bases between. CDR3 length: 16 amino acids. Germline V gene sequence: CDR1 SGHAT, CDR2 FQNNGV. The receptor comes from a man aged 55 to 70 with active or convalescent COVID-19. The chain recombines TRBV11-2 with TRBJ1-5, with a tentative D call TRBD1 (6 bases). The specimen sequenced was peripheral blood. The DNA of the CDR3 is TGTGCCAGCAGTCGGGGGGGGCAGGGTGGCAATCAGCCCCAGCATTTT. This encodes CASSRGGQGGNQPQHF.